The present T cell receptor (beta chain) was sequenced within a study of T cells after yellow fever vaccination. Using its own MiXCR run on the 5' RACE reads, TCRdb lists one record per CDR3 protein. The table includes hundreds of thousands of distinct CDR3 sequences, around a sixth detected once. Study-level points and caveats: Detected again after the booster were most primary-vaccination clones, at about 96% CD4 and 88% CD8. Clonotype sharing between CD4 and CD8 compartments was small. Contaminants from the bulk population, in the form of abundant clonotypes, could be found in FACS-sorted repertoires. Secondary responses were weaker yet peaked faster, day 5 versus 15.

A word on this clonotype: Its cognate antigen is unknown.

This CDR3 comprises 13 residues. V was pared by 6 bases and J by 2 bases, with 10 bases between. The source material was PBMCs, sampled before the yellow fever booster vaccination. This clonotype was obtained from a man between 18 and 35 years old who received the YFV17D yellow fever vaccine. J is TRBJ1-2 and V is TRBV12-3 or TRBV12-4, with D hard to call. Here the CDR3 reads CASSPWANYGYTF. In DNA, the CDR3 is TGTGCCAGCAGCCCCTGGGCGAACTATGGCTACACCTTC.